Below, 17 T cell receptor beta chains from the same sample are listed, as sequenced in a study of neoadjuvant anti-PD-1 for oral cavity cancer. Some clones are missing from TCRdb's copy, which holds only in-frame ones; the method was immunoSEQ multiplex PCR. The sample has around 13,000 clones, 75% seen once. As to time point: after neoadjuvant nivolumab, at surgical resection. Specimen: PBMCs, collected after nivolumab (anti-PD-1) treatment. The receptor source for this set is a person between 40 and 85 years old with oral cavity squamous cell carcinoma.

The chain is built from TRBV19 and TRBJ1-3; D perhaps matches TRBD1 (5 bases). Germline-derived CDR1 and CDR2 are LNHDA and SQIVND (reference sequence). The CDR3 runs 19 residues. Trimming removed 2 bases from V and 0 bases from J, with 20 bases in between. CDR3 region: CASSISSGGSSSSGNTIYF. Here the CDR3 DNA reads TGTGCCAGTAGTATAAGTAGCGGGGGTTCCTCCAGCTCTGGAAACACCATATATTTT.

In its sample, this clone was seen a few times. The chain couples TRBV19 to TRBJ2-7, with D uncertain. The V gene lost 1 base and the J gene lost 0 bases, with 7 bases spanning the gap. Germline V lookup: CDR1 LNHDA, CDR2 SQIVND (reference sequence). The CDR3 is 14 residues long. DNA of the CDR3: TGTGCCAGTAGTATAGGGCCGGTCTCCTACGAGCAGTACTTC. Residues: CASSIGPVSYEQYF.

J is TRBJ2-7 and V is TRBV4-1; D gene uncertain. Deletions cut 5 bases from V and 1 base from J, with 15 bases between. Germline-derived CDR1 and CDR2 are MGHRA and YSYEKL. The CDR3 runs 15 residues. The CDR3 sequence is CASSFRSGESYEQYF. CDR3 sequence (DNA): TGCGCCAGCAGCTTCCGTTCGGGTGAGTCCTACGAGCAGTACTTC.

The chain is built from TRBV4-1 and TRBJ2-5; weak D call: TRBD2 (7 bases). The J call may be mistaken, given a closer DNA end match to TRBJ2-7. The germline V gene encodes CDR1 MGHRA and CDR2 YSYEKL. There are 18 residues in the CDR3. CDR3 in DNA: TGCGCCAGCAGCCAAGTATGGTTGAGGGGGAGGGCGGCCAACGAGCAGTACTTC. This codes for CASSQVWLRGRAANEQYF.

This chain links TRBV28 with TRBJ2-2, with D perhaps matching TRBD1 or TRBD2 (5 bases each). Trimming stripped 6 bases from V and 7 bases from J, with 15 bases between. The CDR3 is made up of 14 amino acids. CDR1 and CDR2 (germline): MDHEN, SYDVKM. CDR3 DNA sequence: TGTGCCAGCAGCGGAGAGGGGCGCGGCGGGGAGCTGTTTTTT. Amino acids: CASSGEGRGGELFF.

The chain carries TRBV11-3 and TRBJ2-7; TRBD1 matches at 7 bases. The ends lost 1 base at V and 2 bases at J; junction bases unmatched: 8. This CDR3 is built from 16 residues. Germline-derived CDR1 and CDR2 are SGHNT and YENEEA. The CDR3 bases are TGTGCCAGCAGCTTAGGGACCGGGACAGATACCTACGAGCAGTACTTC. Translating gives CASSLGTGTDTYEQYF.

The chain has TRBV19 and TRBJ1-5, with D unclear. Germline-derived CDR1 and CDR2 are LNHDA and SQIVND (reference sequence). Trimming took off 10 bases at V and 0 bases at J, with 13 bases between the two ends. The CDR3 consists of 14 residues. Written as DNA, the CDR3 is TGTGCCACGACACAAGGGCTTAGCAATCAGCCCCAGCATTTT. It encodes CATTQGLSNQPQHF.

This clone was counted a few times. V is TRBV6-1 and J is TRBJ1-5; the D gene is possibly TRBD1 (5 bases). Germline-derived CDR1 and CDR2 are MNHNS and SASEGT. V was pared by 2 bases and J by 5 bases, with 16 bases between. CDR3 size: 16 residues. The CDR3 loop is CASSELSVRGYQPQHF. Here the CDR3 DNA reads TGTGCCAGCAGTGAACTTAGTGTGAGGGGCTATCAGCCCCAGCATTTT.

This chain links TRBV6-1 with TRBJ2-7, with TRBD2 as a possible D gene (5 bases). The germline gives CDR1 MNHNS, CDR2 SASEGT. The CDR3 sequence is 12 residues long. V lost 7 bases and J lost 1, with 8 bases in between. The DNA for the CDR3 is TGTGCCAGCAAGGTAGCGTCCTACGAGCAGTACTTC. This translates into CASKVASYEQYF.

This chain joins TRBV14 and TRBJ1-1; 9 bases align to TRBD1. Germline V gene lookup returns CDR1 SGHDN and CDR2 FVKESK. V lost 0 bases, J lost 0 bases, and 11 bases stayed unmatched. The CDR3 has 19 amino acids. The CDR3 nucleotides read TGTGCCAGCAGCCAAGAGGGGTATCGGACAGGGGCAGTGAACACTGAAGCTTTCTTT. Residues: CASSQEGYRTGAVNTEAFF.

This chain uses TRBV7-9 with TRBJ1-1; D unresolved. The CDR3 contains 11 residues. V lost 8 bases and J 6 bases, leaving 10 bases between the germline ends. Germline CDR1 and CDR2: SEHNR and FQNEAQ (reference sequence). CDR3 nucleotide sequence: TGTGCCAGCCTAGGTATAGCTGAAGCTTTCTTT. This encodes CASLGIAEAFF.

J is TRBJ2-2 and V is TRBV10-1, with D possibly TRBD1 on 6 matching bases. Trimming shortened V by 0 bases and J by 5 bases, and 13 bases separated the two germline ends. The germline V gene encodes CDR1 WNHNN and CDR2 SYGVQD (reference sequence). This CDR3 contains 16 residues. Here the CDR3 DNA reads TGCGCCAGCAGTGAGTCATCGGCAGGGGAGACCGGGGAGCTGTTTTTT. It is translated as CASSESSAGETGELFF.

This chain links TRBV10-3 with TRBJ1-2, with 9 bases matching TRBD1. Germline CDR1 and CDR2: ENHRY and SYGVKD. This CDR3 comprises 15 residues. The J segment lost 6 bases and the V segment lost 7 bases, leaving 12 bases of the junction unmatched. Here the CDR3 DNA reads TGTGCCATCAATCCGGGACAGGGATCTCAGAATGGCTACACCTTC. The encoded protein is CAINPGQGSQNGYTF.

The sample holds a few counts of this clone. The V call is TRBV5-1, the J call TRBJ2-2; 11 positions agree with TRBD1. This CDR3 region has 17 residues. Germline V CDR1 and CDR2: SGHRS, YFSETQ. J lost 4 bases, V lost 0 bases, and 5 bases had no gene match. The CDR3 sequence: CASSLAGTGGGTGELFF. In DNA, the CDR3 is TGCGCCAGCAGCTTGGCCGGGACAGGGGGTGGCACCGGGGAGCTGTTTTTT.

This clone was seen a single time. The genes are TRBV18 and TRBJ1-3; 7 bases fit TRBD1. Germline values: CDR1 KGHSH, CDR2 LQKENI. The CDR3 is 15 residues long. The V segment lost 5 bases and the J segment 0 bases; nucleotides outside the gene matches: 4. The CDR3 spells CASSSTGDSGNTIYF. CDR3 coding DNA: TGTGCCAGCTCATCCACAGGGGACTCTGGAAACACCATATATTTT.

The V gene is TRBV27, the J gene TRBJ2-6; D uncertain. The germline CDR1 and CDR2 sequences are MNHEY and SMNVEV (reference sequence). Trimming removed 4 bases from V and 0 bases from J, with 10 bases in between. The CDR3 extends over 16 amino acids. For the CDR3, the DNA is TGTGCCAGCAGTTCTCCCCGGGTCTCTGGGGCCAACGTCCTGACTTTC. This translates into CASSSPRVSGANVLTF.

The chain recombines TRBV5-1 with TRBJ1-5; D is undetermined. CDR1 is SGHRS and CDR2 is YFSETQ in the germline V gene. V lost 3 bases to trimming and J lost 0 bases, with 16 bases between them. CDR3 size: 17 residues. The CDR3 nucleotides are TGCGCCAGCAGCTCAAATAGGACGCAGTATAGCAATCAGCCCCAGCATTTT. Protein: CASSSNRTQYSNQPQHF.